This TCR beta chain was captured in a study of naive and memory T cell subsets. Overnight CMV lysate stimulation of fresh PBMCs defined donor CMV status by CD4+ IFNgamma. Study results and limitations: Naive repertoires, especially CD8, held a few larger clonotypes, possibly memory cells re-expressing CD45RA. TCR abundance followed a power law differing between naive and memory subsets. In naive cells, over 95% of TCR sequences were seen only once.

Two oligonucleotides, mixed equimolar, formed the beta constant-region primer covering TRBC1 and TRBC2. Ligated cDNA was amplified by four rounds of PCR with nested alpha and beta constant-region primers and SP2. Ligation attached a single-stranded oligonucleotide with a 12-nucleotide UMI and the SP2 primer to the cDNA 3' end. One entry per CDR3 protein results from TCRdb running MiXCR on the UMI-ligation and nested PCR reads. Of approximately 150,000 distinct CDR3 sequences in the sample, roughly 22% were seen once. CDR3 length: 14 residues. V was trimmed by 5 bases and J by 0 bases, leaving 11 bases between them. Germline V gene lookup returns CDR1 MNHEY and CDR2 SVGAGI. This clonotype was found a few times. As yet, its antigen is unknown.

This sequence originates from a human donor in good health. The chain employs TRBV6-5 and TRBJ2-7, with D possibly being TRBD1 (6 bases). Sequenced input: naive CD4+ T cells from blood. CDR3 sequence (DNA): TGTGCCAGCAGTCAGACAGGTAACTCCTACGAGCAGTACTTC. This codes for CASSQTGNSYEQYF.